This note documents a single TCR beta chain sequence. Source study methods: How many nucleated cells were present was estimated from reference gene primer amplification. Profiling relied on immunoSEQ multiplex PCR, and the TCRdb table lists in-frame clones only, not all of them. V, J and clone size were drawn from that table, and D and trimming were deduced from the DNA. The sample holds some 200,000 clones; roughly nine tenths are singletons and the top ten take less than 3.5%. These data originate in a study of blood T cell repertoires in COVID-19. For the study at large: Nucleic acid was either cDNA or gDNA, and it came from T cells, B-cell-depleted T cells, or PBMCs.

The CDR3 is made up of 11 amino acids. CDR1 MNHEY and CDR2 SVGAGI come from the germline V gene. J was trimmed by 13 bases and V by 3 bases; bases with no gene match: 4. The chain carries TRBV6-5 and TRBJ1-2, with TRBD1 matching 8 bases. The clonotype was recovered from an older man with acute or convalescent COVID-19. The sample comprised peripheral blood. This CDR3 reads CASSYQGATTF. The CDR3 DNA is TGTGCCAGCAGTTATCAGGGGGCGACCACCTTC.